This record concerns one T cell receptor beta chain sequence. Sequenced by immunoSEQ multiplex PCR; TCRdb stores in-frame clones only, minus some. The table shows about 490,000 clones, with approximately 80% occurring only once. This sample is drawn from a study of shared clonotypes between healthy human individuals. Study context: Samples came from two female and a few male donors aged 18 to 49.

Donors, healthy HIV-negative adults, lacked recent acute infections or vaccinations. This receptor was obtained from a woman between 40 and 50 years old in good health. Some clones in this sample may be carry-over from other donors' samples. The sample taken for sequencing was PBMCs.

The CDR3: CASSLGTSGHNEQFF. The CDR3 nucleotides are TGTGCCAGCAGTTTGGGGACTAGCGGGCACAATGAGCAGTTCTTC. This sequence joins TRBV27 and TRBJ2-1; 12 positions match TRBD2. CDR3 size: 15 residues. Losses at the gene ends were 3 bases for V and 5 bases for J; bases not matched to a gene: 2. Germline assignment: CDR1 MNHEY and CDR2 SMNVEV (reference sequence).